This T cell receptor (beta chain) was recorded in a study of OX40 agonist ivuxolimab in advanced cancers. Study in general: Every 2 weeks, patients received ivuxolimab intravenously, dosed at 0.01 to 10 mg/kg.

Sampling times: baseline, cycle 4 day 1, cycle 7 day 1. Germline V lookup: CDR1 ENHRY, CDR2 SYGVKD. Trimming shortened V by 2 bases and J by 4 bases, and 18 bases separated the two germline ends. The CDR3 runs to 17 residues. This table comes from immunoSEQ multiplex PCR, and its TCRdb copy is limited to in-frame clones, with some not included. The data contain some 66,000 clones, around 87% of them singletons. This rearrangement joins TRBV10-3 to TRBJ1-3, with D tentatively TRBD1 (5 bases). The sequencing used CD4+ or CD8+ T cells sorted from blood, collected in a trial of the OX40 agonist ivuxolimab. The clonotype comes from an adult with an advanced solid tumor such as melanoma, head and neck, liver or kidney cancer. The chain's CDR3 is CAISERNNRDAGNTIYF. The CDR3 coding sequence is TGTGCCATCAGTGAGCGAAACAACCGGGACGCCGGAAACACCATATATTTT.